Listed below are T cell receptor beta chains from one sample, sequenced in a study of T-cell memory formation after mild COVID-19. TCRdb passed the 5' RACE reads through MiXCR, listing each CDR3 protein once. The sample shows approximately 270,000 distinct CDR3 sequences, roughly 16% of them seen only once. Sequenced input: PBMCs or a T cell subset sorted from them (not recorded which). Every receptor here comes from a man between 18 and 35 years old who had mild COVID-19 (a few samples of this study predate the infection). Cell type and time point are not known. Both conserved end residues are part of each CDR3. Fields, in order: CDR3 length, J gene, clone size, V gene, D gene, CDR3 protein, CDR3 DNA. D genes are given only for firm matches. Rows may omit the clone size; those that give it use once, few, many or a size class.

>14|TRBJ1-5|NA|TRBV12-3/TRBV12-4|NA
CASSLTSSNQPQHF
TGTGCCAGCAGTTTGACGTCTAGTAATCAGCCCCAGCATTTT
>12|TRBJ1-1|NA|TRBV29-1|NA
CSVDRAYTEAFF
TGCAGCGTTGACAGGGCCTACACTGAAGCTTTCTTT
>15|TRBJ2-3|NA|TRBV5-4|NA
CASTTPGGSADTQYF
TGTGCCAGCACGACGCCCGGCGGGTCCGCCGATACGCAGTATTTT
>14|TRBJ2-2|NA|TRBV4-2|TRBD1
CASNGQGGSGELFF
TGTGCCAGCAACGGACAGGGGGGGAGCGGGGAGCTGTTTTTT
>16|TRBJ1-5|few|TRBV20-1|NA
CSARIRGRGGNQPQHF
TGCAGTGCTAGAATAAGGGGCCGGGGGGGCAATCAGCCCCAGCATTTT
>13|TRBJ2-2|NA|TRBV10-3|NA
CAISESTSGELFF
TGTGCCATCAGTGAGTCGACGTCCGGGGAGCTGTTTTTT
>14|TRBJ2-5|NA|TRBV11-1|TRBD1
CASRQGLVQETQYF
TGTGCCAGCAGACAGGGGCTAGTCCAAGAGACCCAGTACTTC
>12|TRBJ1-1|NA|TRBV5-5|NA
CASSLRGAVPFF
TGTGCCAGCAGCTTGAGGGGGGCCGTACCTTTCTTT
>14|TRBJ2-5|NA|TRBV6-5|TRBD2
CASSPGGARETQYF
TGTGCCAGCAGCCCCGGGGGGGCCCGGGAGACCCAGTACTTC
>13|TRBJ2-5|many|TRBV7-9|NA
CASSLRPRETQYF
TGTGCCAGCAGCTTAAGGCCCCGGGAGACCCAGTACTTC
>15|TRBJ2-4|few|TRBV5-5|NA
CASSPDSGAWNIQYF
TGTGCCAGCAGCCCGGATTCCGGGGCATGGAACATTCAGTACTTC
>13|TRBJ2-3|NA|TRBV2|TRBD1
CAISTGEADTQYF
TGTGCCATCTCGACAGGGGAGGCCGATACGCAGTATTTT
>19|TRBJ2-5|NA|TRBV4-2|TRBD1
CASSPGGLGFRGVLRTQYF
TGTGCCAGCAGCCCAGGGGGCCTCGGTTTTCGCGGGGTACTTAGGACCCAGTACTTC
>16|TRBJ1-2|few|TRBV4-3|NA
CASSQELRPSNYGYTF
TGCGCCAGCAGCCAAGAACTTAGGCCCTCTAACTATGGCTACACCTTC
>18|TRBJ2-3|NA|TRBV4-3|TRBD2
CASSQVGTSGGTGNTQYF
TGCGCCAGCAGCCAAGTTGGGACTAGCGGGGGGACAGGCAATACGCAGTATTTT
>14|TRBJ1-2|NA|TRBV6-1|NA
CASSEPQGNYGYTF
TGTGCCAGCAGTGAACCCCAGGGGAACTATGGCTACACCTTC
>14|TRBJ1-1|NA|TRBV4-1|NA
CASSRGGEGFEAFF
TGCGCCAGCAGCCGAGGGGGGGAGGGATTCGAAGCTTTCTTT
>13|TRBJ1-1|few|TRBV11-2|NA
CATRGWEDTEAFF
TGTGCCACGAGGGGGTGGGAGGACACTGAAGCTTTCTTT
>13|TRBJ1-6|few|TRBV20-1|NA
CSARDPADSPLHF
TGCAGTGCTCGGGACCCAGCCGATTCACCCCTCCACTTT
>13|TRBJ1-2|once|TRBV6-5|NA
CASSYSHSSGYTF
TGTGCCAGCAGTTACTCGCACTCGTCTGGCTACACCTTC
>15|TRBJ2-3|NA|TRBV12-3/TRBV12-4|TRBD2
CASRSSGGAADTQYF
TGTGCCAGCAGGTCTAGCGGGGGGGCCGCAGATACGCAGTATTTT
>14|TRBJ2-7|few|TRBV12-3/TRBV12-4|TRBD1
CASSWGGQGGEQYF
TGTGCCAGCAGTTGGGGGGGACAGGGAGGCGAGCAGTACTTC
>13|TRBJ1-4|few|TRBV7-2|NA
CASSPWGSEKLFF
TGTGCCAGCAGCCCCTGGGGCAGTGAAAAACTGTTTTTT
>13|TRBJ2-5|NA|TRBV2|TRBD2
CASTLAGEGTQYF
TGTGCCAGCACCTTAGCGGGGGAGGGGACCCAGTACTTC
>19|TRBJ1-6|NA|TRBV6-2/TRBV6-3|NA
CASSYSKQALRRRNSPLHF
TGTGCCAGCAGTTACTCGAAACAGGCTCTCCGCCGCAGAAATTCACCCCTCCACTTT
>15|TRBJ2-3|few|TRBV15|NA
CATSRAARERDTQYF
TGTGCCACCAGCAGAGCTGCTAGAGAGCGGGATACGCAGTATTTT
>13|TRBJ2-7|NA|TRBV27|NA
CASSTQERREQYF
TGTGCCAGCAGTACCCAAGAGAGGAGGGAGCAGTACTTC
>16|TRBJ2-5|many|TRBV7-8|NA
CASSPMASTTGETQYF
TGTGCCAGCAGCCCAATGGCCAGCACAACCGGGGAGACCCAGTACTTC
>15|TRBJ2-5|NA|TRBV6-2/TRBV6-3|NA
CASSYDQGTQETQYF
TGTGCCAGCAGTTACGATCAGGGGACCCAAGAGACCCAGTACTTC
>15|TRBJ2-2|NA|TRBV5-1|TRBD2
CASSLEASGAGELFF
TGCGCCAGCAGCTTGGAGGCTAGCGGGGCCGGGGAGCTGTTTTTT
>17|TRBJ2-7|few|TRBV4-1|NA
CASSPQVGEPRWYEQYF
TGCGCCAGCAGCCCCCAGGTAGGGGAACCAAGATGGTACGAGCAGTACTTC
>14|TRBJ2-1|NA|TRBV6-5|NA
CASNEGPTHNEQFF
TGTGCCAGCAACGAGGGGCCAACTCACAATGAGCAGTTCTTC
>15|TRBJ2-7|once|TRBV2|TRBD1
CASNAPGQGAHEQYF
TGTGCCAGCAACGCACCGGGACAGGGGGCCCACGAGCAGTACTTC
>17|TRBJ2-1|NA|TRBV5-1|TRBD2
CASSIPMLAGGPNEQFF
TGCGCCAGCAGCATCCCGATGCTAGCGGGGGGGCCCAATGAGCAGTTCTTC
>15|TRBJ2-2|few|TRBV14|TRBD1
CASSAGTGRGGELFF
TGTGCCAGCAGCGCCGGGACAGGCCGGGGAGGGGAGCTGTTTTTT
>12|TRBJ1-1|few|TRBV12-3/TRBV12-4|NA
CASSLESTEAFF
TGTGCCAGCAGTTTAGAGTCCACTGAAGCTTTCTTT
>14|TRBJ2-5|few|TRBV19|TRBD1
CASSNNRGQETQYF
TGTGCCAGTAGTAACAACAGGGGGCAAGAGACCCAGTACTTC
>13|TRBJ1-2|NA|TRBV4-1|NA
CASSQTVPYGYTF
TGCGCCAGCAGCCAGACAGTCCCCTATGGCTACACCTTC
>14|TRBJ2-3|few|TRBV6-5|NA
CASSYKAGGDTQYF
TGTGCCAGCAGTTACAAGGCCGGAGGAGATACGCAGTATTTT
>15|TRBJ1-2|few|TRBV7-2|NA
CASSLAVDGGYGYTF
TGTGCCAGCAGCTTAGCGGTCGACGGGGGCTATGGCTACACCTTC
>14|TRBJ2-3|few|TRBV28|NA
CASSSGTTTDTQYF
TGTGCCAGCAGTTCCGGGACCACCACAGATACGCAGTATTTT
>14|TRBJ2-5|few|TRBV9|TRBD1
CASSTQGAGETQYF
TGTGCCAGCAGCACGCAGGGGGCGGGGGAGACCCAGTACTTC
>11|TRBJ2-7|few|TRBV7-9|NA
CASSPLHEQYF
TGTGCCAGCAGCCCACTTCACGAGCAGTACTTC
>15|TRBJ2-2|few|TRBV5-1|NA
CASSFTTGNTGELFF
TGCGCCAGCAGCTTTACAACAGGGAACACCGGGGAGCTGTTTTTT
>15|TRBJ1-1|NA|TRBV18|NA
CASSPPMRIGTEAFF
TGTGCCAGCTCACCACCGATGCGGATCGGGACTGAAGCTTTCTTT
>15|TRBJ1-6|NA|TRBV5-6|NA
CASCGGAPYNSPLHF
TGTGCCAGCTGCGGTGGAGCCCCTTATAATTCACCCCTCCACTTT
>14|TRBJ1-2|few|TRBV29-1|NA
CVSRGQGGEIGYTF
TGCGTCTCCCGGGGGCAGGGAGGAGAAATAGGCTACACCTTC